The rows below give T cell receptor beta chains drawn from one sample of a study of read filtering for tumor transcriptome and immune sequencing. Via MiXCR, TCRdb re-called the reads, giving one row per CDR3 protein. The sample records about 58,000 distinct CDR3 sequences, around an eighth being singletons. Sequenced material: a population of CD138-negative cells sorted from bone marrow. The receptors were sampled from a donor older than 35 with multiple myeloma. The CDR3 runs from the conserved cysteine through the conserved F or W. Each record gives: V gene, J gene, D gene, clone size, CDR3 DNA, CDR3 protein. A D gene is named only where the DNA matches it firmly. Clone size appears in some rows only: once, few, many, or a class for an expanded clone.

TRBV6-5	TRBJ2-2	.	.	TGTGTCAGCAGGCGACCACCGAACACCGGGGAGCTGTTTTTT	CVSRRPPNTGELFF
TRBV11-2	TRBJ2-4	TRBD2	many	TGTGCCAGCAGCCCGCGACTAGCGGGGTTGGCCAAAAACATTCAGTACTTC	CASSPRLAGLAKNIQYF
TRBV20-1	TRBJ1-5	.	.	TGCAGTGCTAGAGTCGGACAGAAGACACTCTATAGCAATCAGCCCCAGCATTTT	CSARVGQKTLYSNQPQHF
TRBV15	TRBJ2-1	TRBD2	many	TGTGCCACCAGCAGAGTCCTTAGCGGGGGGGCTGGCAAAGAGCAGTTCTTC	CATSRVLSGGAGKEQFF
TRBV5-1	TRBJ1-6	.	many	TGCGCCAGCAGCTTGGGGCAGGTGGATTCACCCCTCCACTTT	CASSLGQVDSPLHF
TRBV5-1	TRBJ2-3	.	many	TGCGCCAGCGGAGGGGCCGTGGGCACAGATACGCAGTATTTT	CASGGAVGTDTQYF
TRBV6-1	TRBJ1-2	TRBD1	few	TGTGCCAGCAGTGTTACAGGGGAAGTTGGCTACACCTTC	CASSVTGEVGYTF
TRBV6-5	TRBJ2-5	TRBD2	many	TGTGCCAGCAGCAGGAACGGACTAGCGGGGGGGCCACAGACCCAGTACTTC	CASSRNGLAGGPQTQYF
TRBV7-9	TRBJ2-1	TRBD1	once	TGTGCCAGCAGTCAGGGGGCGATGAACAATGAGCAGTTCTTC	CASSQGAMNNEQFF
TRBV24-1	TRBJ2-1	TRBD1	many	TGTGCCACCAGGGGGGACAGCTCCTACAATGAGCAGTTCTTC	CATRGDSSYNEQFF
TRBV18	TRBJ2-1	TRBD2	.	TGTGCCAGCTCATCCCTAGCGGGGGGCTACAATGAGCAGTTCTTC	CASSSLAGGYNEQFF
TRBV20-1	TRBJ1-5	.	many	TGCAGTGCTAGCAGAGCGGAGGGTCAGCCCCAGCATTTT	CSASRAEGQPQHF
TRBV10-2	TRBJ2-3	TRBD1	few	TGCGCCAGCAGTGTAGGACAGGGCGCAGATACGCAGTATTTT	CASSVGQGADTQYF
TRBV7-3	TRBJ2-3	.	.	TGTGCCAGCAGCTTCCTAGCGAGCACAGATACGCAGTATTTT	CASSFLASTDTQYF
TRBV5-1	TRBJ2-3	.	many	TGCGCCAGCAGCTTGGAGGACCTCGTCGGAGATACGCAGTATTTT	CASSLEDLVGDTQYF
TRBV4-1	TRBJ1-4	.	many	TGCGCCAGCAGCCAAGCGACATCTCAGGGCACAACTAATGAAAAACTGTTTTTT	CASSQATSQGTTNEKLFF
TRBV20-1	TRBJ2-7	.	few	TGCAGTGCCGCGGACGAGCAGTACTTC	CSAADEQYF
TRBV10-3	TRBJ1-6	TRBD1	many	TGTGCCATCAGTGATCCGGGACAGAATAATTCACCCCTCCACTTT	CAISDPGQNNSPLHF
TRBV30	TRBJ1-4	.	few	TGTGCCTGGAATGACGGACTAAATGAAAAACTGTTTTTT	CAWNDGLNEKLFF
TRBV3-1	TRBJ2-4	TRBD2	many	TGTGCCAGCAGCCAAGATTCGTTACTAGCGGGCCACAAAAACATTCAGTACTTC	CASSQDSLLAGHKNIQYF
TRBV11-2	TRBJ2-2	.	.	TGTGTCAGCAGCTTATTTGACACCTGGGAGCTGTTTTTT	CVSSLFDTWELFF
TRBV6-6	TRBJ2-5	.	few	TGTGCCAGCAGTTATATAGGGGACCCGGGGACCCAGTACTTC	CASSYIGDPGTQYF
TRBV2	TRBJ2-3	.	many	TGTGCCAGCCCTTCGGGCAGGGACACAGATACGCAGTATTTT	CASPSGRDTDTQYF
TRBV7-3	TRBJ1-2	.	many	TGTGCCAGCAGCCCCGGAACAGGGTCCTATGGCTACACCTTC	CASSPGTGSYGYTF
TRBV30	TRBJ1-3	.	few	TGTGCCTGGACCCGCTACGAGAGGAACACCATATATTTT	CAWTRYERNTIYF
TRBV11-2	TRBJ1-6	.	many	TGTGCCAGCAGCCCCCGACAGGCTATGAATTCACCCCTCCACTTT	CASSPRQAMNSPLHF
TRBV4-2	TRBJ2-7	TRBD1	many	TGTGCCAGCAGCCAAGTCGAGGGGGCGTATGAGCAGTACTTC	CASSQVEGAYEQYF
TRBV5-6	TRBJ1-1	.	.	TGTGCCAGCAGCTTTGGGTGGATGAACACTGAAGCTTTCTTT	CASSFGWMNTEAFF
TRBV19	TRBJ1-2	.	.	TGTGCCAGTAGTATTGGACGATTAGGAGCTAACTATGGCTACACCTTC	CASSIGRLGANYGYTF
TRBV19	TRBJ1-1	.	few	TGTGCCAGTAGTATTTTCGACAGCGAAGCTTTCTTT	CASSIFDSEAFF
TRBV15	TRBJ1-1	TRBD1	many	TGTGCCACCAGCAGAGATTTGACAGGGGGGAGGAACACTGAAGCTTTCTTT	CATSRDLTGGRNTEAFF
TRBV6-6	TRBJ2-1	.	many	TGTGCCAGCAGCACTTTACCCAGGGCTTCCCCCTACAATGAGCAGTTCTTC	CASSTLPRASPYNEQFF
TRBV5-1	TRBJ2-1	.	many	TGCGCCAGCAGCCTGATCCGGGACTCTCGGGGTGAGCAGTTCTTC	CASSLIRDSRGEQFF
TRBV3-1	TRBJ2-2	TRBD2	many	TGTGCCAGCAGCCAAGATGAACTAGCGGGGGTAACCGGGGAGCTGTTTTTT	CASSQDELAGVTGELFF
TRBV5-1	TRBJ1-3	.	.	TGCGCCAGCAGCTTGGATGGAAACACCATATATTTT	CASSLDGNTIYF
TRBV10-3	TRBJ1-1	.	many	TGTGCCATCAGTGCCAGGGAGGCTGAAGCTTTCTTT	CAISAREAEAFF
TRBV6-6	TRBJ1-3	.	many	TGTGCCAGCAGTTTAGGACAGCCCTCTGGAAACACCATATATTTT	CASSLGQPSGNTIYF
TRBV7-2	TRBJ2-3	.	.	TGTGCCAGCAGCCGGGGCTTCGGTCCGCCCGGGGGTTTC	CASSRGFGPPGGF
TRBV5-1	TRBJ2-5	.	.	TGCGCCAGCAGCTGGGACATCCAAGAGACCCAGTACTTC	CASSWDIQETQYF
TRBV6-6	TRBJ2-3	.	few	TGTGCCAGCAGCCCGCCCGGCGACACAGATACGCAGTATTTT	CASSPPGDTDTQYF
TRBV7-2	TRBJ1-2	.	many	TGTGCCAGCAGCTTAGCCAGGGTTGCTACCTATGGCTACACCTTC	CASSLARVATYGYTF
TRBV11-1	TRBJ2-2	.	many	TGTGCCAGCAGCTTAGTACCGGGCACCGGGGAGCTGTTTTTT	CASSLVPGTGELFF
TRBV18	TRBJ1-5	TRBD1	few	TGTGCCAGCTCCTTCGAAGGGGGCGGCAATCAGCCCCAGCATTTT	CASSFEGGGNQPQHF
TRBV5-1	TRBJ2-5	.	.	TGCGCCAGCAGCTTTGGCGGGGTGCCAGCCCAAGAGACCCAGTACTTC	CASSFGGVPAQETQYF
TRBV29-1	TRBJ1-3	.	many	TGCAGCGTTGAACCGACCCCGGAATCCATATATTTT	CSVEPTPESIYF